This T cell receptor (beta chain) was recorded in a study of blood T cell repertoires in COVID-19. Study information: Acute-phase and convalescent COVID-19 samples originated in the United States, Italy and Spain. From T cells, B-cell-depleted T cells, or PBMCs came the material, which was cDNA or gDNA.

Across 24 US areas, participants ranged in age from 18 to 89 years. Germline V CDR1 and CDR2: LGHDT, YNNKEL (reference sequence). CDR3 size: 15 residues. Trimming stripped 3 bases from V and 1 base from J, with 13 bases between. With respect to this clone: The sample has other DNA sequences that encode this CDR3 too.

Per the original methods: Estimation of nucleated cell counts was performed using reference gene primer amplification. Method: immunoSEQ multiplex PCR; TCRdb's copy keeps in-frame clones and lacks some. That table supplies the V and J calls and clone size; D and trimming were determined from the DNA. The sample records 130,000 to 150,000 clones, 88% being singletons. Source material: PBMCs or T cells enriched from blood (not recorded which). This TCR was recovered from a woman in her twenties or thirties with acute COVID-19. The chain is built from TRBV3-1 (or the pseudogene TRBV3-2) and TRBJ2-7, with D maybe TRBD2 (5 bases). Here the CDR3 reads CASSQEPGSSYEQYF. The CDR3 bases are TGTGCCAGCAGCCAGGAGCCGGGATCTTCCTACGAGCAGTACTTC.